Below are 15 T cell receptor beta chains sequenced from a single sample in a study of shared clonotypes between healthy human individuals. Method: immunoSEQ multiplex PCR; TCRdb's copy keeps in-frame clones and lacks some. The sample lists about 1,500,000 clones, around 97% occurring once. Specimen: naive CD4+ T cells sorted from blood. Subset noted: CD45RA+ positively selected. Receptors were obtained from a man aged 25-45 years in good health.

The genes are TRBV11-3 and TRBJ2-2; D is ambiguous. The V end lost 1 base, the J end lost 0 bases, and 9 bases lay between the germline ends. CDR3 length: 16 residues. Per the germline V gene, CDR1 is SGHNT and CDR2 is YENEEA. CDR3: CASSLGTPSNTGELFF. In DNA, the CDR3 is TGTGCCAGCAGCTTAGGTACACCCTCGAACACCGGGGAGCTGTTTTTT. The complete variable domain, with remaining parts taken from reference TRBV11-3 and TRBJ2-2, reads EAGVVQSPRYKIIEKKQPVAFWCNPISGHNTLYWYLQNLGQGPELLIRYENEEAVDDSQLPKDRFSAERLKGVDSTLKIQPAELGDSAVYLCASSLGTPSNTGELFFGEGSRLTVL.

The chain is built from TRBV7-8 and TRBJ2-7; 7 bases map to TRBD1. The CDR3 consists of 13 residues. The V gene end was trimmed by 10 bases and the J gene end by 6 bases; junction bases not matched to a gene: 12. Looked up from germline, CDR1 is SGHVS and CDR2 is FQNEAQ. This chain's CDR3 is CAIIGTDVSEQYF. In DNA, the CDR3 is TGTGCCATCATAGGGACAGATGTCTCCGAGCAGTACTTC.

The CDR3 loop is CASTGYSNQPQHF. CDR3 DNA: TGTGCCAGCACAGGTTATAGCAATCAGCCCCAGCATTTT. V usage is TRBV21-1 and J usage is TRBJ1-5; the DNA was not used to check the table's D call, TRBD1. TRBV21-1 is noted as a pseudogene. CDR3 length: 13 amino acids.

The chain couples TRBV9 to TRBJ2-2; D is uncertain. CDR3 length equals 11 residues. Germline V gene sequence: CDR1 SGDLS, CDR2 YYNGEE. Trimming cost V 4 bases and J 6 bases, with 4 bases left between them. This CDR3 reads CASSTPGELFF. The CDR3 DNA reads TGTGCCAGCAGCACACCCGGGGAGCTGTTTTTT. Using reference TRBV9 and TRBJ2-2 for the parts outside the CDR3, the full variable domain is DSGVTQTPKHLITATGQRVTLRCSPRSGDLSVYWYQQSLDQGLQFLIQYYNGEERAKGNILERFSAQQFPDLHSELNLSSLELGDSALYFCASSTPGELFFGEGSRLTVL.

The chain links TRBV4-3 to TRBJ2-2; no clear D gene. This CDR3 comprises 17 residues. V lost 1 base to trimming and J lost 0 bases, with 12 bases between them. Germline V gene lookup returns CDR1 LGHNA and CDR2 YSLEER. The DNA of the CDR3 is TGCGCCAGCAGCCAAGGGCCGATATTAGCGAACACCGGGGAGCTGTTTTTT. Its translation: CASSQGPILANTGELFF.

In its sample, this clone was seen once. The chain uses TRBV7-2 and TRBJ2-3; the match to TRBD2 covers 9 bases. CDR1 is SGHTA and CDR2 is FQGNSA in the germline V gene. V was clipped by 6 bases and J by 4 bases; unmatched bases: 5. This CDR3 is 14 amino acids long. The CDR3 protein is CASRPAGGPDTQYF. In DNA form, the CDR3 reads TGTGCCAGCAGACCAGCGGGAGGACCAGATACGCAGTATTTT.

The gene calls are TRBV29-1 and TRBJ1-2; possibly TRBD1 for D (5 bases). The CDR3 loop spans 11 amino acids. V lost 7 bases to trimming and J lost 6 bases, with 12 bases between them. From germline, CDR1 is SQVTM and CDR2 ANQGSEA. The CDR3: CSALGENGYTF. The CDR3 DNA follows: TGCAGCGCCCTAGGGGAGAATGGCTACACCTTC. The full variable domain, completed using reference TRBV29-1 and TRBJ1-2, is SAVISQKPSRDICQRGTSLTIQCQVDSQVTMMFWYRQQPGQSLTLIATANQGSEATYESGFVIDKFPISRPNLTFSTLTVSNMSPEDSSIYLCSALGENGYTFGSGTRLTVV.

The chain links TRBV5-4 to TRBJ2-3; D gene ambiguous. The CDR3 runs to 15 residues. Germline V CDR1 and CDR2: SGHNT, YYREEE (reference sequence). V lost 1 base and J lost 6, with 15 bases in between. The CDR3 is CASSLIWGNSDTQYF. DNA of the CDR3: TGTGCCAGCAGCTTGATTTGGGGTAACTCCGATACGCAGTATTTT.

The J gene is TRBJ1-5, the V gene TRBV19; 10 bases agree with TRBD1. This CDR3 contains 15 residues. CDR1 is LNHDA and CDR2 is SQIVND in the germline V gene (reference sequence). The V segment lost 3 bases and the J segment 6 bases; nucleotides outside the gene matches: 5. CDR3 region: CASSIGDRGSQPQHF. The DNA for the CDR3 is TGTGCCAGTAGTATTGGGGACAGGGGTAGTCAGCCCCAGCATTTT.

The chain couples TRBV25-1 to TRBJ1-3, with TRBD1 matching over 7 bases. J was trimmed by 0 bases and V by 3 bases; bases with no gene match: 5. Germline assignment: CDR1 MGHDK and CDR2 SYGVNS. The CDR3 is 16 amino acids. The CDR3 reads CASSDPQGGSGNTIYF. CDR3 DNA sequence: TGTGCCAGCAGTGACCCGCAGGGGGGCTCTGGAAACACCATATATTTT.

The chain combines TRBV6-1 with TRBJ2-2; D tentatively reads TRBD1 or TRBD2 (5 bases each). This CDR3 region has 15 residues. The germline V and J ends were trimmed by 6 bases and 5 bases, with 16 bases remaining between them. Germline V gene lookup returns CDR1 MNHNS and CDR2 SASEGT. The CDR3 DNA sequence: TGTGCCAGCAGACCCTCCGGGACCCAAACCGGGGAGCTGTTTTTT. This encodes CASRPSGTQTGELFF.

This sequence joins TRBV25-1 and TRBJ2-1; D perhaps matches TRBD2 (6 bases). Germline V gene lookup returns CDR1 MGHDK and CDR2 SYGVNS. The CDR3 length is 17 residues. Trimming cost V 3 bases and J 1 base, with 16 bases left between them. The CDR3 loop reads CASSDSGFGGSYNEQFF. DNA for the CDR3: TGTGCCAGCAGTGACTCCGGGTTCGGAGGGTCCTACAATGAGCAGTTCTTC.

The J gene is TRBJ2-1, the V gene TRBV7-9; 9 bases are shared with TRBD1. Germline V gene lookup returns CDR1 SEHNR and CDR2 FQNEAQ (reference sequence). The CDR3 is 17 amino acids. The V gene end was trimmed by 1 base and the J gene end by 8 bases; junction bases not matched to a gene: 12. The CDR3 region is CASSLGVRGQGADEQFF. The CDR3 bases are TGTGCCAGCAGCTTAGGAGTTAGGGGACAGGGCGCCGATGAGCAGTTCTTC. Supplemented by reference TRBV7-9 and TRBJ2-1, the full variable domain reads DTGVSQNPRHKITKRGQNVTFRCDPISEHNRLYWYRQTLGQGPEFLTYFQNEAQLEKSRLLSDRFSAERPKGSFSTLEIQRTEQGDSAMYLCASSLGVRGQGADEQFFGPGTRLTVL.

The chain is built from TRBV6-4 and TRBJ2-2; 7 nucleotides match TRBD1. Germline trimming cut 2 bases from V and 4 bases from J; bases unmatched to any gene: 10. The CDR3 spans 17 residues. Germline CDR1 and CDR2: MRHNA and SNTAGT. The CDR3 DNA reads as TGTGCCAGCAGTGACACGACAGGGATAGAGAGCACCGGGGAGCTGTTTTTT. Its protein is CASSDTTGIESTGELFF.

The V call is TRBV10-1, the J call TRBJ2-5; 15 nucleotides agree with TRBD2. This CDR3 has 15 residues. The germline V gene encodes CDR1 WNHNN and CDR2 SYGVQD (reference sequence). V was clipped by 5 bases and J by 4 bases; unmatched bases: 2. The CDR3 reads CASSPGLAGGETQYF. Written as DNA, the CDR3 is TGCGCCAGCAGTCCGGGACTAGCGGGAGGAGAGACCCAGTACTTC.